This T cell receptor (beta chain) originates from a study of cytomegalovirus exposure and HLA in healthy donors (dated by TCRdb to 2015 to 2018). Context from the whole study: In an earlier analysis of approximately 500 of the donors, about 270 Gb of sequence data and 100 million or so unique TCR beta sequences from roughly 200 million T cells were reported. The T cell repertoires of several hundred subjects were profiled by immunosequencing and related to cytomegalovirus serostatus. All discovery cohort repertoires had been generated on a single sequencing platform. Because of strong linkage in the cohort, five DR-DQ haplotypes were treated as single units for association and clustering. To decide whether each TCR beta V gene segment behaved as functional or pseudogenic, an earlier analysis of nearly 600 of the donors relied on high-throughput TCR beta sequencing. A later genetic analysis took genome-wide SNP genotypes for about three fifths of the roughly 670 donors and used that subset as a discovery cohort. Roughly 300 gigabases of sequencing data and approximately 91 million unique TCR sequences made up an early release that covered about 640 HLA-typed donors. The study aimed to test whether cataloging public T cell receptors could reveal signatures of past pathogen exposure. A separate validation cohort of over a hundred different subjects was used in addition to the roughly 700-subject first cohort. Typing coverage differed by locus: A, B, C, DRB1 and DQB1 were typed in roughly 620-630 donors, DQA1 in 500 to 550, DPA1 in some 600, and DPB1 in roughly 470. Of the 300 to 400 genotyped donors, around 81% fell in the genetic ancestry cluster associated with self-reported Caucasian donors. Donor age, sex, ethnicity and CMV serostatus were compiled together with the repertoire data. To study patterns of TCR occurrence, a later analysis re-analyzed previously published TCR beta repertoires from more than 550 donors and added high-resolution HLA genotyping. To predict cytomegalovirus infection status, the study combined high-throughput TCR immunosequencing, statistical association of individual TCRs with disease status, and machine learning. Rather than using new phenotypic data, the later analysis identified candidate immune exposures from TCR beta sequences and from how often those sequences occurred across donors. HLA typing covered class I and class II loci at four-digit resolution. Among 300 to 500 genotyped donors of the cohort, an average of around 250,000 unique TCR beta nucleotide sequences was sequenced per donor, of which 15% to 20% were non-productive. Points the paper makes about the study in general: Linkage disequilibrium might explain the correlated functional status among segregating V segments, but an unknown experimental factor could not be ruled out. Specific HLA alleles were associated with roughly 17,000 TCR beta sequences at a false discovery rate of 0.05 in a later analysis. A further reported finding was that TCR beta sequences accurately predicted the HLA-A and HLA-B alleles for most subjects in the first cohort. A later genetic analysis reported fewer N-insertions in productive TCRs among donors in an Asian-associated ancestry cluster than the approximately 700-donor mean. The earlier analysis of 587 of the donors excluded some 16 rarely observed V segments, including chromosome 9 orphons, because counts were too low. Across donors, most TCR sequences were observed very rarely, whereas some public TCRs were present in many individuals. Some IMGT-functional V segments, including TRBV6-2 and TRBV6-3, could not be distinguished by the 87-base-pair reads and were therefore excluded. The sequencing pipeline was judged likely to have produced a cluster of highly shared sequence variants as a technical artifact. In a later analysis, TCR association rates were found to vary across HLA loci, with the most associated TCRs seen for DRB1 alleles and the fewest for HLA-C alleles. In a later analysis, several top co-occurrence clusters were reported to appear linked to parvovirus B19, influenza, CMV and Epstein-Barr virus. The authors suggested that the approach could potentially be generalized to other disease states and immunological phenotypes. Presence/absence analyses assumed roughly uniform sequencing depth across donors, an assumption that may not hold. Strong co-occurrence of HLA alleles, especially DR and DQ, made assigning TCR associations to individual alleles difficult. The cohort was sequenced for TCR beta chains only, and without alpha or paired-chain data the features that could be detected were limited. A few of the identified cytomegalovirus-associated TCR beta chains were confirmed in vitro to be specific for cytomegalovirus antigens. A total of some 180 TCR beta chains were listed by the study as associated with cytomegalovirus. Because HLA typing was unavailable for some donors at each locus, only the typed subset was used in association tests. The only immune exposure information available for the cohort was CMV serostatus. According to a later analysis, most CMV-associated TCR beta chains appeared to be HLA-restricted, and the HLA associations seemed to be driven largely by CMV exposure. Compared with equally common non-associated chains, HLA-associated TCR beta chains in a later analysis were more clonally expanded and had lower generation probabilities. In an earlier analysis of 450 to 750 of the donors, most TCR beta V segments appeared in productive rearrangements about 87% or about 30% of the time, broadly matching IMGT annotations. A later genetic analysis associated a missense DCLRE1C variant with V-gene and J-gene trimming of TCR beta chains, and an independent cohort replicated the association. In both the original and validation cohorts, the classifier was reported to diagnose cytomegalovirus status with high specificity and sensitivity.

Library generation was performed with the immunoSEQ multiplex PCR assay. For the multiplex PCR, a mixture combining 60 forward primers for TCR Vbeta segments and 13 reverse primers for TCR Jbeta segments was used. The CDR3 region of rearranged TCR beta genes was amplified from genomic DNA by a multiplex PCR assay. On the Illumina HiSeq System, the amplified TCR beta libraries were sequenced as 87-base-pair reads. The paper's data handling went like this. In a later analysis, tens of millions of unique TCR beta chains were counted across the 666 repertoires, and approximately 11 million of these chains were shared by at least two donors. Raw reads were error-corrected and collapsed into unique sequences by a nearest-neighbor algorithm in which closely related sequences were merged to remove PCR and sequencing errors. CDR3 sequences were aligned to IMGT reference sequences to assign V, D and J gene segments. For a sequence to be retained, a match of at least six nucleotides to both a V gene segment and a J gene segment was required. Rearrangements were called productive when the CDR3 lacked stop codons and stayed in frame with V and J; all others were non-productive. Following IMGT convention, CDR3 was defined as the stretch from the second conserved V-encoded cysteine to the conserved J-encoded phenylalanine. The earlier analysis of a few hundred of the donors excluded any sequence lacking an unambiguous match to a single V gene segment. An earlier analysis of 587 of the donors classified V segments as functional when productive rearrangements were above 56.7% and as segregating when the standard deviation between donors was above 5%. A statistical classification framework was developed to diagnose cytomegalovirus status using the catalog of TCR beta chain sequences. In a later analysis, V and J genes were assigned by comparing TCR nucleotide sequences against IMGT/GENE-DB human TR gene sequences. In a later analysis, CDR3 sequences and most-parsimonious VDJ recombination scenarios were assigned using the TCRdist pipeline. A later analysis defined each TCR beta chain by its CDR3 amino acid sequence plus V-gene family, and excluded reads lacking a unique V-gene family. To address suspected cross-contamination and a sequencing artifact, a later analysis removed approximately 600 highly shared, low-generation-probability nucleotide sequences. In a later analysis, a clonal expansion index for each public chain was calculated from normalized within-repertoire ranks of inferred template counts. In a later analysis, generation probabilities were computed using a VDJ recombination model fitted to out-of-frame rearrangements, and the results were checked against IGoR. Hypergeometric tests were used in a later analysis to score TCR-TCR, TCR-HLA and TCR-CMV co-occurrence, with a repertoire-size bias correction applied to the TCR pairs. False discovery rates were estimated in a later analysis by permuting HLA or CMV assignments 20 times. In a later analysis, co-occurring TCRs were grouped using DBSCAN, and TCRdist sequence similarity was added for clustering within HLA-allele-positive subsets. For co-occurrence clustering, repertoires with fewer than 30,000 or more than 120,000 public chains were excluded, along with 5 or 6 repertoires with anomalous nucleotide sharing. What TCRdb holds here is the immuneACCESS table cut down to in-frame rearrangements. Part of the clones is not present; checked against another copy, under half of the missing clones reflect an unresolved V gene, and the others are unexplained. V, J and clone size are those of that table, while D and trimming were read from the DNA. Here the sample has about 140,000 clones; 79% occur a single time. 3% to 3.5% of the sample belongs to the ten largest clones.

Only a few counts were recorded for this clone. What antigen it recognizes has not been identified. No base quality values were provided; no much bigger clone lies one nucleotide off. The cohort comprised around 700 healthy bone marrow donors. Cohort members were all nominally healthy when sampled, although unrecorded immune exposures were likely present. The donor tested CMV seronegative and was one of the 352 seronegative cohort members. Each donor provided a peripheral blood sample, and peripheral blood mononuclear cells were used for TCR beta sequencing. The Qiagen DNeasy Blood Extraction Kit was used to extract genomic DNA from the blood cell samples. From cysteine to phenylalanine, the CDR3 is 17 amino acids long. Of the read, only the CDR3 DNA is kept; its 51 bases are in frame from base 1. The germline V gene supplies CDR1 KGHSH and CDR2 LQKENI. V and J are trimmed by 6 bases and 4 bases, and the gene matches miss 13 bases of the junction.

The TCR originated in a female donor in good health and CMV-seronegative. Sample: PBMCs. The chain is encoded by TRBV18 joined to TRBJ1-1, with 11 bases in between that match TRBD1. The CDR3 is CASSTRTGGALATEAFF. The DNA reads as follows: TGTGCCAGCTCTACCCGGACAGGGGGCGCGTTGGCCACTGAAGCTTTCTTT.